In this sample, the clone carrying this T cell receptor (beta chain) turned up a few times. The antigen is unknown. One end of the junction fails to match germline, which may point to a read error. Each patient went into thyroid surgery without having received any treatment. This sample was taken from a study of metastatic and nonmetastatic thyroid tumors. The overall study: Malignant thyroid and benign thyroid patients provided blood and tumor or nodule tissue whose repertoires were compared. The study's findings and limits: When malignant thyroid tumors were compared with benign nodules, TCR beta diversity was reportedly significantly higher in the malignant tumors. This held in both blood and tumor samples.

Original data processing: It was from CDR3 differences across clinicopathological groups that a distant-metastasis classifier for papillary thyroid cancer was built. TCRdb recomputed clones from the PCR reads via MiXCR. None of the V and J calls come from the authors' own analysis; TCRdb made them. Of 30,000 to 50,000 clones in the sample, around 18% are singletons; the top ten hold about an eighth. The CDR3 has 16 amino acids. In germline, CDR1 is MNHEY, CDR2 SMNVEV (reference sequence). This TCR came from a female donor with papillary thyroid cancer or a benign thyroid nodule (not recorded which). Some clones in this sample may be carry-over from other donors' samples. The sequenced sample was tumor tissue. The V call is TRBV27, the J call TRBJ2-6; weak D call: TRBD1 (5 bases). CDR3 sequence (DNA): TGTGCCAGCAGTCCAAGACAGAGCTATGGGGCCAACGTCATGACTTTC. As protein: CASSPRQSYGANVMTF.